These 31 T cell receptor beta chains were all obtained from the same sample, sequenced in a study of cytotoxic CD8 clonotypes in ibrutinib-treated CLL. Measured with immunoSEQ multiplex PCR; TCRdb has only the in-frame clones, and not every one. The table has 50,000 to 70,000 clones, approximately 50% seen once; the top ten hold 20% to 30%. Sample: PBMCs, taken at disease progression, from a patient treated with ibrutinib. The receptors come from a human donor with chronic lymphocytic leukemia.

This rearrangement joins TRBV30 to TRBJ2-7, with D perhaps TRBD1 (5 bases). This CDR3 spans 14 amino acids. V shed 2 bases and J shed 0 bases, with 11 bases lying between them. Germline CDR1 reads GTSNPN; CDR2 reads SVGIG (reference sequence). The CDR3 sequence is CAWSQGGSSYEQYF. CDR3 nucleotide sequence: TGTGCCTGGAGTCAGGGCGGAAGCTCCTACGAGCAGTACTTC.

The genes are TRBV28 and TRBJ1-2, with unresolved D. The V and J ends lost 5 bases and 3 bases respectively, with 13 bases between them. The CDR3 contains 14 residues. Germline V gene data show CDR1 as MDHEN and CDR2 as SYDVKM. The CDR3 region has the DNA TGTGCCAGCAGTCCACCCAACATTGACTATGGCTACACCTTC. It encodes CASSPPNIDYGYTF.

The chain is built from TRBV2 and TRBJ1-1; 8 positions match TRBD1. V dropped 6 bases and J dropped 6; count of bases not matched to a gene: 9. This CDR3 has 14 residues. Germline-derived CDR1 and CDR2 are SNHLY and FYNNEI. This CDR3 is CASREHQGAAEAFF. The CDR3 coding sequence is TGTGCCAGCAGGGAGCATCAGGGGGCAGCTGAAGCTTTCTTT.

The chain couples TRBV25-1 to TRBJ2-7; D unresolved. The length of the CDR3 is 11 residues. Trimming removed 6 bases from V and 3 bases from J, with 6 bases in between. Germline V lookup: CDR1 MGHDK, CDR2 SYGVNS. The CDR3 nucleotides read TGTGCCAGCAGCCCCAACTACGAGCAGTACTTC. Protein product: CASSPNYEQYF.

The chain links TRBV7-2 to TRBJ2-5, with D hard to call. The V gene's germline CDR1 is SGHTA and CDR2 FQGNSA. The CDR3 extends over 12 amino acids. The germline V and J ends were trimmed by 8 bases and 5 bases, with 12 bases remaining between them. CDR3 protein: CASSGVEETQYF. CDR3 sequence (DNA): TGTGCCAGCTCTGGGGTCGAGGAGACCCAGTACTTC.

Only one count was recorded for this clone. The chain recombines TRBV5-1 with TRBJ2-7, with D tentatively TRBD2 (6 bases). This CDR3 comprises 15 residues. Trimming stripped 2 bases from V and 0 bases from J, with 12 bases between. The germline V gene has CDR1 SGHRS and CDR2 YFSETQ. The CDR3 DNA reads TGCGCCAGCAGCTTCAGCGGGCTGAGCTCCTACGAGCAGTACTTC. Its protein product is CASSFSGLSSYEQYF. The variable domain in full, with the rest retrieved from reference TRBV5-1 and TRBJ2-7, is KAGVTQTPRYLIKTRGQQVTLSCSPISGHRSVSWYQQTPGQGLQFLFEYFSETQRNKGNFPGRFSGRQFSNSRSEMNVSTLELGDSALYLCASSFSGLSSYEQYFGPGTRLTVT.

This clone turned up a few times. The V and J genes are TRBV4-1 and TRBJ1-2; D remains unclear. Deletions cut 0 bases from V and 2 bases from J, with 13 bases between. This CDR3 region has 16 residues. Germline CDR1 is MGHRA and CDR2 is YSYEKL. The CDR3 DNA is TGCGCCAGCAGCCAAGAAGTAGTCGGAGAAAACTATGGCTACACCTTC. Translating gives CASSQEVVGENYGYTF.

CDR3 region: CASSVALLQRGQETQYF. CDR3 nucleotide sequence: TGTGCCAGCAGCGTAGCCCTCCTCCAGCGGGGGCAAGAGACCCAGTACTTC. This sequence joins TRBV9 and TRBJ2-5; 8 positions agree with TRBD2. Germline CDR1 SGDLS, CDR2 YYNGEE. Trimming cost V 0 bases and J 2 bases; bases outside gene matches: 9. The CDR3 contains 17 residues.

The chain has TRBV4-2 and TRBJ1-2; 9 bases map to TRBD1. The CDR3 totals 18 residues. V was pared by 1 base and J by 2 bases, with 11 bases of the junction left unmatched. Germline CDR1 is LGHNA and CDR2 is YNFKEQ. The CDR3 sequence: CASSQGVGVDRGNYGYTF. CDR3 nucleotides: TGTGCCAGCAGCCAAGGAGTGGGCGTGGACAGGGGAAACTATGGCTACACCTTC.

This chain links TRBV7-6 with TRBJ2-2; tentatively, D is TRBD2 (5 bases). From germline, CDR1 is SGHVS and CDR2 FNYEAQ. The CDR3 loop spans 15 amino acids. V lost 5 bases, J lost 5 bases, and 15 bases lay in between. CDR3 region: CASSPSRLLTGELFF. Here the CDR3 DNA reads TGTGCCAGCAGCCCCTCACGACTACTTACCGGGGAGCTGTTTTTT. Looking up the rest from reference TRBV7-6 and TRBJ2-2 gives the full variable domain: GAGVSQSPRYKVTKRGQDVALRCDPISGHVSLYWYRQALGQGPEFLTYFNYEAQQDKSGLPNDRFSAERPEGSISTLTIQRTEQRDSAMYRCASSPSRLLTGELFFGEGSRLTVL.

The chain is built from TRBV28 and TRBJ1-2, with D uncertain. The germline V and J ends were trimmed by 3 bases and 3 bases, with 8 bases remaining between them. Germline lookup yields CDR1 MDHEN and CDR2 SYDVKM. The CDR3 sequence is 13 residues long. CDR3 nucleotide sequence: TGTGCCAGCAGTTTGGCGGCAGACTATGGCTACACCTTC. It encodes CASSLAADYGYTF.

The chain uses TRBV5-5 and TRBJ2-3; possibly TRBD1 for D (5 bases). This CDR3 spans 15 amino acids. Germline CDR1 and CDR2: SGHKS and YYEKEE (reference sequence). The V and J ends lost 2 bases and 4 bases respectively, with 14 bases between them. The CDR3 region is CASSFATASADTQYF. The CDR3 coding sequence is TGTGCCAGCAGCTTTGCGACAGCTTCAGCAGATACGCAGTATTTT. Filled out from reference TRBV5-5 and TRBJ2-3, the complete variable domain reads DAGVTQSPTHLIKTRGQQVTLRCSPISGHKSVSWYQQVLGQGPQFIFQYYEKEERGRGNFPDRFSARQFPNYSSELNVNALLLGDSALYLCASSFATASADTQYFGPGTRLTVL.

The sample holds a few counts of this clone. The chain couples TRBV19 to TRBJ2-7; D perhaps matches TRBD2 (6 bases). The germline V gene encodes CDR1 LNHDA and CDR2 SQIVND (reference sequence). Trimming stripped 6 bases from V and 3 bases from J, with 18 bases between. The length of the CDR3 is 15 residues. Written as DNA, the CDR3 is TGTGCCAGTAGGATTGGACTATCCACGGTCTACGAGCAGTACTTC. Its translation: CASRIGLSTVYEQYF.

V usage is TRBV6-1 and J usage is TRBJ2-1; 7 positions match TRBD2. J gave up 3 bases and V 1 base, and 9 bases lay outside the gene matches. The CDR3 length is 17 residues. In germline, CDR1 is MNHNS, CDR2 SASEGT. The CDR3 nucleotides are TGTGCCAGCAGTGAAGAAGGAGCGGGAAGTTTCTACAATGAGCAGTTCTTC. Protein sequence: CASSEEGAGSFYNEQFF.

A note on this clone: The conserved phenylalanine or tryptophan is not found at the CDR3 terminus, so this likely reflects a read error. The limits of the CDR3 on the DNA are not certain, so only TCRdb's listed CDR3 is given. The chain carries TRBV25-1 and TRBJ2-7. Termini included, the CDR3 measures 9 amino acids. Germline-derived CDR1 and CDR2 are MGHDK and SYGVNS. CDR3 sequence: CASRAGDPL.

In DNA form, the CDR3 reads TGTGCCAGCAGCTTCCGTGAGCGGGACTCGATCAACAATGAGCAGTTCTTC. This encodes CASSFRERDSINNEQFF. The rearrangement links TRBV5-5 to TRBJ2-1; 7 bases match TRBD2. This CDR3 comprises 17 residues. J lost 5 bases, V lost 2 bases, and 13 bases had no gene match. CDR1 SGHKS and CDR2 YYEKEE come from the germline V gene (reference sequence).

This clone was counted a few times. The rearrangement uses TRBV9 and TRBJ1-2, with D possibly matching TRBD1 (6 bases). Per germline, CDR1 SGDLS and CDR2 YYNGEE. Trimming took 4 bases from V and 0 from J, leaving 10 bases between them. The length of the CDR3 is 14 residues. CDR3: CASSTRTANYGYTF. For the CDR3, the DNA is TGTGCCAGCAGCACCAGGACAGCTAACTATGGCTACACCTTC.

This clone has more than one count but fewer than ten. The CDR3 nucleotides are TGTGCCTGGAGTTTGCGACTAGCGGGAGTGGGGGAGACCCAGTACTTC. This gives the protein CAWSLRLAGVGETQYF. The genes are TRBV30 and TRBJ2-5, with TRBD2 matching over 12 bases. Germline CDR1 GTSNPN, CDR2 SVGIG (reference sequence). Germline trimming cut 2 bases from V and 5 bases from J; bases unmatched to any gene: 9. The CDR3 is 16 amino acids.

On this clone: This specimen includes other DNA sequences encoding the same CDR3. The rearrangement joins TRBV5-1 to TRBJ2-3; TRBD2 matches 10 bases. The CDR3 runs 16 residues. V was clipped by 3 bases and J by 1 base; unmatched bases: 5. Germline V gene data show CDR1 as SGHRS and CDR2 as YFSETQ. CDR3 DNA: TGCGCCAGCAGCTATAAAACTAGCGGGGGCACAGATACGCAGTATTTT. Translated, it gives CASSYKTSGGTDTQYF. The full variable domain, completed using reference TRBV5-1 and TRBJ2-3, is KAGVTQTPRYLIKTRGQQVTLSCSPISGHRSVSWYQQTPGQGLQFLFEYFSETQRNKGNFPGRFSGRQFSNSRSEMNVSTLELGDSALYLCASSYKTSGGTDTQYFGPGTRLTVL.

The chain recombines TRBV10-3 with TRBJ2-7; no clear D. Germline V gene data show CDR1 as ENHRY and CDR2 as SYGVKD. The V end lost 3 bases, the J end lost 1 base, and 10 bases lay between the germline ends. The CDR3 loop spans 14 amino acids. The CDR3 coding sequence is TGTGCCATCAGTGACCCAAAGGATTCCTACGAGCAGTACTTC. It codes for CAISDPKDSYEQYF.

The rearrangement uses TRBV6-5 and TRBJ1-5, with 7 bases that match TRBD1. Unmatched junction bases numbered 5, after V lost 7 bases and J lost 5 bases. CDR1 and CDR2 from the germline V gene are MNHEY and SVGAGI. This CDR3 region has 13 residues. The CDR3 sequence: CASKKGTDQPQHF. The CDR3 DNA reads TGTGCCAGCAAAAAGGGGACAGATCAGCCCCAGCATTTT.

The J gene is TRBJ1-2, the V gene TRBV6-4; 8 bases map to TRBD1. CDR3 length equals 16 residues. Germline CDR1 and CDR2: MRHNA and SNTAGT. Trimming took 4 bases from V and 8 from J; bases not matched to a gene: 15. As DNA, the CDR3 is TGTGCCAGCAGTGCGGAGACAGGGGTCGTCGTTGGCGGCTACACCTTC. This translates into CASSAETGVVVGGYTF.

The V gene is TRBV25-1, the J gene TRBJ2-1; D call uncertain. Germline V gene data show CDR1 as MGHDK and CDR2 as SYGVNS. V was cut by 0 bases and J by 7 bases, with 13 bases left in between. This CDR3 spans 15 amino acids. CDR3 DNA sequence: TGTGCCAGCAGTGAATACCTCGGCCCGGTGAATGAGCAGTTCTTC. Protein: CASSEYLGPVNEQFF.

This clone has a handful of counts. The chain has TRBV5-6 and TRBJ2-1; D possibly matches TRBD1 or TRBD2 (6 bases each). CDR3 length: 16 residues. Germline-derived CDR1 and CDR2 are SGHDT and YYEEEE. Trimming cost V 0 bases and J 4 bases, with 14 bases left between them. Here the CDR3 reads CASSLGGAPRYNEQFF. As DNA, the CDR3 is TGTGCCAGCAGCTTGGGGGGGGCTCCCCGTTACAATGAGCAGTTCTTC.

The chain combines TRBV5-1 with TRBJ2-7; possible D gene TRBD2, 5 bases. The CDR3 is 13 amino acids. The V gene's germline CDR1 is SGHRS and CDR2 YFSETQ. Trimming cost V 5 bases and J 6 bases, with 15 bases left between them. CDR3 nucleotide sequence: TGCGCCAGCAGACCTACTAGTCTCGGCGAGCAGTACTTC. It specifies CASRPTSLGEQYF.

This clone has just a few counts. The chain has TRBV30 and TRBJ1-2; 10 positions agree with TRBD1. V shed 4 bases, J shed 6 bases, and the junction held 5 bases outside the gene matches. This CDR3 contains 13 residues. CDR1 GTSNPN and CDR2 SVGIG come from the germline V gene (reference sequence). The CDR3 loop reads CAWTQGQGDGYTF. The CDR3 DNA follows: TGTGCCTGGACCCAAGGACAGGGGGATGGCTACACCTTC.

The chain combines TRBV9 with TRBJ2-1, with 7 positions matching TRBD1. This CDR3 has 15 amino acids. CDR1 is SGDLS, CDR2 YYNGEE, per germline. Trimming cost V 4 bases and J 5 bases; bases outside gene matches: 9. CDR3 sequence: CASSQWGQPNNEQFF. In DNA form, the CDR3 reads TGTGCCAGCAGCCAATGGGGACAGCCCAACAATGAGCAGTTCTTC.

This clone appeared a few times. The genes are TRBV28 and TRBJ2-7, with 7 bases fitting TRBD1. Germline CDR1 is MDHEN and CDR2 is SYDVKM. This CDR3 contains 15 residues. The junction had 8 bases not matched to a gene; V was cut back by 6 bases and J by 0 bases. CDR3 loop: CASRTRGRSSYEQYF. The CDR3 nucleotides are TGTGCCAGCAGGACGAGGGGGCGAAGCTCCTACGAGCAGTACTTC.

CDR3 sequence: CASSSRLAGGAQGTDTQYF. The CDR3 bases are TGTGCCAGCAGCTCCCGACTAGCGGGAGGAGCTCAAGGCACAGATACGCAGTATTTT. The rearrangement links TRBV7-9 to TRBJ2-3; the match to TRBD2 covers 13 bases. Germline trimming cut 4 bases from V and 1 base from J; bases unmatched to any gene: 11. Germline V gene lookup returns CDR1 SEHNR and CDR2 FQNEAQ (reference sequence). The CDR3 runs 19 residues.

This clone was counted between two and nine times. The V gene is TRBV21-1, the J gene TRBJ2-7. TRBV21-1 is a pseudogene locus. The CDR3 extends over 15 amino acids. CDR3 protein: CASSIRQGGNHEQYF. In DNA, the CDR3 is TGTGCCAGCAGCATCAGACAGGGAGGGAACCACGAGCAGTACTTC.

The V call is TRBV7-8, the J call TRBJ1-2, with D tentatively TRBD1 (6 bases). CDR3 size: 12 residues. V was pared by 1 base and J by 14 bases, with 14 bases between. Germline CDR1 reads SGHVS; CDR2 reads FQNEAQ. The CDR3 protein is CASSLVQGAGTF. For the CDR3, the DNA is TGTGCCAGCAGCTTAGTACAGGGCGCGGGAACCTTC.